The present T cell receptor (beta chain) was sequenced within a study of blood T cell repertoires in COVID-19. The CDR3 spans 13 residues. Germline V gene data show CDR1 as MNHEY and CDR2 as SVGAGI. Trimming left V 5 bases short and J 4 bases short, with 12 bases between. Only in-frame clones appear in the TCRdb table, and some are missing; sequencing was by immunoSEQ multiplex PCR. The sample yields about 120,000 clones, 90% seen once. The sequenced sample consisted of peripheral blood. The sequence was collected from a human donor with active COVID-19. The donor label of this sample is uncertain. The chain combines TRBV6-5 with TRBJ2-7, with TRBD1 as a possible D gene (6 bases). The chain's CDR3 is CASSPRDKYEQYF. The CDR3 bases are TGTGCCAGCAGTCCCCGGGACAAGTACGAGCAGTACTTC.